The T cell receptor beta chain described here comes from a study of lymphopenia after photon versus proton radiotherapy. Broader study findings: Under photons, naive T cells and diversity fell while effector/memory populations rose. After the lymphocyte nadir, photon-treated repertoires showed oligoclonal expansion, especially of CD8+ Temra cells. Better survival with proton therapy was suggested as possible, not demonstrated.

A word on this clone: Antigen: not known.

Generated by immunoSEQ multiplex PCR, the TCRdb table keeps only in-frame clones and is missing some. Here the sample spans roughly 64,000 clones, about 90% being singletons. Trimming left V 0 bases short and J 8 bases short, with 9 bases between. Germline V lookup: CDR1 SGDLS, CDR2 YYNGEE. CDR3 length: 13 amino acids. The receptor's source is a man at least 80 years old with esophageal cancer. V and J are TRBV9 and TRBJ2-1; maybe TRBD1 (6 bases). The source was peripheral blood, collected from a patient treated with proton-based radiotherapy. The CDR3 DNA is TGTGCCAGCAGCGTAGCCGCAGGGGATGAGCAGTTCTTC. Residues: CASSVAAGDEQFF.